The 4 T cell receptor beta chains below were found in one sample sequenced in a study of cytomegalovirus exposure and HLA in healthy donors. Amplification used 60 Vbeta primers and 13 Jbeta primers. This table comes from immunoSEQ multiplex PCR, and its TCRdb copy is limited to in-frame clones, with some not included. The sample has 98,000 or so clones; 65% to 80% are singletons. The specimen was PBMCs. These receptors were collected from a man aged 55-75 years in good health and CMV-seropositive.

The chain carries TRBV28 and TRBJ1-4, with unresolved D. This CDR3 spans 14 amino acids. Trimming cost V 8 bases and J 7 bases, with 17 bases left between them. Germline loops: CDR1 MDHEN, CDR2 SYDVKM. CDR3 amino acids: CASEPTSLGEKLFF. The CDR3 nucleotides read TGTGCCAGCGAACCGACTTCTCTGGGTGAAAAACTGTTTTTT.

This CDR3 reads CASSLFHPLQDSQPQHF. The CDR3 DNA reads TGTGCCAGCAGTTTATTCCACCCCCTGCAGGATTCTCAGCCCCAGCATTTT. This chain links TRBV28 with TRBJ1-5, with D unclear. CDR1 is MDHEN, CDR2 SYDVKM, per germline. Trimming left V 1 base short and J 6 bases short, with 19 bases between. The CDR3 length is 17 residues.

For the CDR3, the DNA is TGTGCCATCAGCGGAACGGGGTTGGGCTATGGCTACACCTTC. Amino acid sequence: CAISGTGLGYGYTF. The V gene is TRBV10-3, the J gene TRBJ1-2; D uncertain. V shed 6 bases and J shed 4 bases, with 15 bases lying between them. CDR3 size: 14 residues. CDR1 and CDR2 from the germline V gene are ENHRY and SYGVKD.

The chain links TRBV7-8 to TRBJ1-6; possible D gene TRBD1, 6 bases. The CDR3 is made up of 15 amino acids. Trimming removed 4 bases at V and 7 bases at J, with 14 bases between. CDR1 and CDR2 (germline): SGHVS, FQNEAQ. CDR3 sequence: CASSSGQIKNSPLHF. In DNA, the CDR3 is TGTGCCAGCAGCTCCGGACAGATTAAGAATTCACCCCTCCACTTT.